This TCR beta chain originates from a study of regulatory T cells in long-lasting Graves disease. The sample's time point: newly diagnosed GD, antithyroid drugs for less than 3 months. PBMCs were the source of the RNA used for TCR sequencing. Arm-PCR of CDR3 regions and iRepertoire HTBI primers were the basis on which TCR beta libraries were built. From the multiplex PCR reads, TCRdb called clonotypes with MiXCR, one entry per CDR3 protein. The profile shows around 500,000 distinct CDR3 sequences, roughly 13% of them singletons. The length of the CDR3 is 9 residues. Germline CDR1 MNHEY, CDR2 SVGEGT. This clonotype turned up a few times. The germline gene is not matched at one end of the junction; a read error may be the cause. This sample was shared with a second study, whose subject was T cells in Graves' hyperthyroidism and ophthalmopathy. That publication notes: A first-round RT-PCR of the TCR CDR3 used the HTBI primer set. The model identified upcoming ophthalmopathy a median about 7.1 months ahead of onset.

The chain employs TRBV6-2 or TRBV6-3 and TRBJ2-4, with no clear D. Specimen: peripheral blood mononuclear cells (PBMCs), collected at new diagnosis, from a patient treated with antithyroid drugs. The sequence came from a man in his thirties or forties with Graves disease. CDR3 nucleotide sequence: TGTGCCAGCACCCACCCCCCGAACTTC. It specifies CASTHPPNF.